What follows describes a single T cell receptor (beta chain). The antigen is undetermined. Other DNA sequences in this specimen translate into the identical CDR3. Assay: immunoSEQ multiplex PCR; the TCRdb copy retains only in-frame clones and omits some. The sample lists 110,000 or so clones, approximately 86% occurring once. This entry is derived from a study of T cell responses to AZD1222 COVID-19 vaccine. Overall study findings and caveats: It should be noted that donors were predominantly white British and more often female, and clonal diversity was possibly underestimated.

The length of the CDR3 is 15 residues. The germline CDR1 and CDR2 sequences are SGHKS and YYEKEE (reference sequence). Trimming stripped 0 bases from V and 1 base from J, with 7 bases between. The clonotype originates from an adult in good health. Sequences were derived from peripheral blood, sampled on day 0 of AZD1222 vaccination. The V call is TRBV5-5, the J call TRBJ2-2; TRBD1 or TRBD2 may be the D gene (5 bases each). The CDR3, as DNA: TGTGCCAGCAGCTTGGGAGGGGAGAACACCGGGGAGCTGTTTTTT. Translation: CASSLGGENTGELFF.